This TCR beta chain was sequenced during a study of regulatory T cells in long-lasting Graves disease. The time point: newly diagnosed GD, antithyroid drugs for less than 3 months. RNA isolated from PBMCs was used to make the TCR library. Assembly of TCR beta libraries relied on iRepertoire HTBI primers together with Arm-PCR of CDR3 regions. TCRdb re-analysed the multiplex PCR reads in MiXCR, keeping a single row per CDR3 protein. The sample holds hundreds of thousands of distinct CDR3 sequences, approximately 13% seen once. There are many counts of this clonotype. In addition, the sample was reused for a study of T cells in Graves' hyperthyroidism and ophthalmopathy.

Sequences were derived from peripheral blood mononuclear cells (PBMCs), sampled at new diagnosis, from a patient treated with antithyroid drugs. This receptor was taken from a man aged 25 to 40 with Graves disease.

For the CDR3, the DNA is TGCGCCAGCAGCCTTGGTGGTAGCGGGGGCACAGATACGCAGTATTTT. This translates into CASSLGGSGGTDTQYF. J is TRBJ2-3 and V is TRBV5-1; the match to TRBD2 covers 8 bases. From germline, CDR1 is SGHRS and CDR2 YFSETQ. Trimming removed 4 bases from V and 1 base from J; junction bases left unmatched: 8. This CDR3 region has 16 residues.